The 18 T cell receptor beta chains presented below share a single source sample, sequenced in a study of cytomegalovirus exposure and HLA in healthy donors. 60 Vbeta and 13 Jbeta primers were used in PCR. The repertoire was sequenced with immunoSEQ multiplex PCR; TCRdb's copy has only in-frame clones and lacks some. The table lists tens of thousands of clones, roughly 74% of them singletons. Sequenced: PBMCs. These TCRs come from a woman aged 45-60 years in good health and CMV-seropositive.

The rearrangement links TRBV28 to TRBJ2-2, with 7 bases that match TRBD1. CDR1 is MDHEN, CDR2 SYDVKM, per germline. This CDR3 comprises 17 residues. Losses at the gene ends were 6 bases for V and 0 bases for J; bases not matched to a gene: 10. CDR3 nucleotide sequence: TGTGCCAGCAGCACGGCCTGGGACAGATCGAACACCGGGGAGCTGTTTTTT. Encoded protein: CASSTAWDRSNTGELFF. The full variable domain, its missing parts supplied by reference TRBV28 and TRBJ2-2, is DVKVTQSSRYLVKRTGEKVFLECVQDMDHENMFWYRQDPGLGLRLIYFSYDVKMKEKGDIPEGYSVSREKKERFSLILESASTNQTSMYLCASSTAWDRSNTGELFFGEGSRLTVL.

The rearrangement links TRBV30 to TRBJ1-2; 10 bases match TRBD1. The CDR3 consists of 15 residues. Trimming cost V 2 bases and J 5 bases; bases outside gene matches: 8. Germline loops: CDR1 GTSNPN, CDR2 SVGIG (reference sequence). The CDR3 reads CAWSYAGTGDYGYTF. CDR3 in DNA: TGTGCCTGGAGTTACGCCGGGACAGGGGATTATGGCTACACCTTC.

This clone was seen more than once but under ten times. This rearrangement joins TRBV6-1 to TRBJ1-1, with D maybe TRBD1 (5 bases). V was clipped by 8 bases and J by 5 bases, with 18 bases between them. CDR1 is MNHNS, CDR2 SASEGT, per germline. The CDR3 is 14 amino acids. Written as DNA, the CDR3 is TGTGCCAGCTTCAAGACCCCGGGGGAAACTGAAGCTTTCTTT. Translated: CASFKTPGETEAFF.

V gene TRBV30 combines with J gene TRBJ1-5; 8 positions match TRBD1. Germline V gives CDR1 GTSNPN, CDR2 SVGIG (reference sequence). This CDR3 is 13 amino acids long. The J segment lost 7 bases and the V segment lost 5 bases, leaving 7 bases of the junction unmatched. The DNA of the CDR3 is TGTGCCTGGGAAACAGGGGGGCGGCAGCCCCAGCATTTT. Residues: CAWETGGRQPQHF.

The V call is TRBV7-6, the J call TRBJ2-3, with TRBD2 matching 12 bases. Germline V lookup: CDR1 SGHVS, CDR2 FNYEAQ. This CDR3 has 14 residues. V gave up 7 bases and J gave up 3 bases; unmatched junction bases: 2. CDR3 in amino acids: CASTSGRGTDTQYF. The CDR3 coding sequence is TGTGCCAGCACTAGCGGGAGGGGGACAGATACGCAGTATTTT.

The chain links TRBV19 to TRBJ2-3; D possibly corresponds to TRBD1 (6 bases). V shed 5 bases and J shed 2 bases, with 11 bases lying between them. This CDR3 spans 14 amino acids. Germline CDR1 LNHDA, CDR2 SQIVND (reference sequence). In nucleotides, the CDR3 is TGTGCCAGTAGTTGGGGGACAAACACAGATACGCAGTATTTT. Protein: CASSWGTNTDTQYF.

V and J are TRBV30 and TRBJ2-5, with 8 bases aligning to TRBD1. The J call may be faulty, since TRBJ2-7 better matches the DNA end. This CDR3 has 13 residues. Germline CDR1 GTSNPN, CDR2 SVGIG (reference sequence). The CDR3 spells CASSRGRGHEQYF. The CDR3 region has the DNA TGTGCCAGCTCTAGGGGCAGGGGGCACGAGCAGTACTTC.

This chain uses TRBV7-9 with TRBJ1-2, with D maybe TRBD1 (5 bases). V lost 1 base to trimming and J lost 2 bases, with 8 bases between them. CDR1 and CDR2 (germline): SEHNR, FQNEAQ (reference sequence). The CDR3 has 14 residues. The CDR3 DNA follows: TGTGCCAGCAGCTTAGTGGCAGGGAACTATGGCTACACCTTC. Translated, it gives CASSLVAGNYGYTF.

The V gene is TRBV29-1, the J gene TRBJ2-5; D unresolved. Trimming shortened V by 0 bases and J by 5 bases, and 16 bases separated the two germline ends. Germline-derived CDR1 and CDR2 are SQVTM and ANQGSEA. This CDR3 has 15 residues. CDR3 in amino acids: CSVEDRPGPWETQYF. DNA of the CDR3: TGCAGCGTTGAAGATCGACCAGGTCCCTGGGAGACCCAGTACTTC.

Remarks on this clone: At one of its ends the junction is not consistent with the germline gene, which may arise from a read error. The gene calls are TRBV7-8 and TRBJ1-1; possible D gene TRBD1, 6 bases. The germline V gene has CDR1 SGHVS and CDR2 FQNEAQ. This CDR3 has 13 amino acids. CDR3 DNA sequence: TGTGCCAGCAGCCTAGCACAGGGCACTGAAGCTTTCTTT. Amino acids: CASSLAQGTEAFF. Full variable domain (rest looked up from reference TRBV7-8 and TRBJ1-1): GAGVSQSPRYKVAKRGQDVALRCDPISGHVSLFWYQQALGQGPEFLTYFQNEAQLDKSGLPSDRFFAERPEGSVSTLKIQRTQQEDSAVYLCASSLAQGTEAFFGQGTRLTVV.

CDR3 region: CASSSRDRGNIQYF. Here the CDR3 DNA reads TGCGCCAGCAGCTCCCGGGACAGGGGAAACATTCAGTACTTC. V and J are TRBV5-1 and TRBJ2-4; 10 positions agree with TRBD1. Germline V gene sequence: CDR1 SGHRS, CDR2 YFSETQ. With 3 bases clipped from V and 6 bases from J, the junction kept 3 bases outside the gene matches. There are 14 residues in the CDR3. Full variable domain (outside the CDR3, taken from reference TRBV5-1 and TRBJ2-4): KAGVTQTPRYLIKTRGQQVTLSCSPISGHRSVSWYQQTPGQGLQFLFEYFSETQRNKGNFPGRFSGRQFSNSRSEMNVSTLELGDSALYLCASSSRDRGNIQYFGAGTRLSVL.

The chain recombines TRBV6-1 with TRBJ1-1; 9 bases match TRBD1. The CDR3 loop spans 14 amino acids. The V gene's germline CDR1 is MNHNS and CDR2 SASEGT. With V trimmed by 6 bases and J by 2 bases, 4 bases remained unmatched. CDR3 nucleotides: TGTGCCAGCAGCAGGACAGGGGAAAACACTGAAGCTTTCTTT. As protein: CASSRTGENTEAFF.

Only one count was recorded for this clone. The rearrangement links TRBV19 to TRBJ2-1, with TRBD2 identical over 15 bases. The CDR3 spans 15 residues. V shed 6 bases and J 8 bases; nucleotides not matched to a gene: 5. The germline gives CDR1 LNHDA, CDR2 SQIVND (reference sequence). The DNA of the CDR3 is TGTGCCAGTAGGAAGGGACTAGCGGGAGGCTATGAGCAGTTCTTC. Protein sequence: CASRKGLAGGYEQFF.

The chain recombines TRBV18 with TRBJ1-6, with TRBD1 matching 7 bases. The CDR3 consists of 14 residues. Trimming at V came to 5 bases and at J to 10 bases, leaving 8 bases not matched to a gene. Germline CDR1 and CDR2: KGHSH and LQKENI. The CDR3, as DNA: TGTGCCAGCTCATCCCAGGGGGTAAACTCACCCCTCCACTTT. This gives the protein CASSSQGVNSPLHF.

This clone has just a few counts. V usage is TRBV19 and J usage is TRBJ2-7; 12 nucleotides line up with TRBD1. The CDR3 is 15 residues long. The V gene end was trimmed by 5 bases and the J gene end by 3 bases; junction bases not matched to a gene: 5. From germline, CDR1 is LNHDA and CDR2 SQIVND (reference sequence). DNA for the CDR3: TGTGCCAGTAGTGGGGGACAGGGGGCGATCTACGAGCAGTACTTC. Its translation is CASSGGQGAIYEQYF.

This chain uses TRBV5-1 with TRBJ2-1; the D is unclear. The germline V and J ends were trimmed by 0 bases and 10 bases, with 5 bases remaining between them. Per the germline V gene, CDR1 is SGHRS and CDR2 is YFSETQ. This CDR3 comprises 11 residues. DNA of the CDR3: TGCGCCAGCAGCTTGGACTCCGAGCAGTTCTTC. It specifies CASSLDSEQFF. The full variable domain, rest sourced from reference TRBV5-1 and TRBJ2-1, is KAGVTQTPRYLIKTRGQQVTLSCSPISGHRSVSWYQQTPGQGLQFLFEYFSETQRNKGNFPGRFSGRQFSNSRSEMNVSTLELGDSALYLCASSLDSEQFFGPGTRLTVL.

V and J are TRBV29-1 and TRBJ2-5; no clear D gene. Per germline, CDR1 SQVTM and CDR2 ANQGSEA. V lost 2 bases and J lost 1, with 5 bases in between. The CDR3 contains 12 residues. CDR3 coding DNA: TGCAGCGTTGAACATTTCCAAGAGACCCAGTACTTC. Translation gives CSVEHFQETQYF.

The V call is TRBV2, the J call TRBJ2-5, with 9 bases matching TRBD2. Unmatched junction bases numbered 4, after V lost 7 bases and J lost 4 bases. Germline lookup yields CDR1 SNHLY and CDR2 FYNNEI. CDR3 length: 13 amino acids. CDR3 amino acids: CASKAGGGETQYF. The CDR3 DNA is TGTGCCAGCAAGGCGGGAGGGGGAGAGACCCAGTACTTC.